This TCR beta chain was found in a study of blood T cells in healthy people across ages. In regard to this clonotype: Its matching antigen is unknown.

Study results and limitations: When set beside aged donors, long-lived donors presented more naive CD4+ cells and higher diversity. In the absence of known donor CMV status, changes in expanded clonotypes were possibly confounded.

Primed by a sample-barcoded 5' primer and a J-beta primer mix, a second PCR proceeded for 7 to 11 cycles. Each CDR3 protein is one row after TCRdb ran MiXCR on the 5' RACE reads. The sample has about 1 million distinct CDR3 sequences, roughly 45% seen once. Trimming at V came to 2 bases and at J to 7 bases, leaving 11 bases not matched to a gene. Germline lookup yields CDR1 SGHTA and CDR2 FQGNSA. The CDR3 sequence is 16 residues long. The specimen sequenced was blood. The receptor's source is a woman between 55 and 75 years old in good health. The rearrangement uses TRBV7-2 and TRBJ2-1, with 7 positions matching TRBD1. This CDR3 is CASSLLGQGVGNEQFF. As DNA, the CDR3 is TGTGCCAGCAGCTTACTGGGTCAGGGGGTGGGTAATGAGCAGTTCTTC.